The 2 T cell receptor beta chains given below trace back to one sample, sequenced in a study of blood T cell repertoires in COVID-19. Repertoires were generated with immunoSEQ multiplex PCR, while TCRdb's copy carries only in-frame clones and drops some. In the table there are under 300,000 clones, roughly 87% of which are singletons. The sample taken for sequencing was peripheral blood. All receptors come from a man aged 60 to 75 who had recovered from COVID-19.

The chain combines TRBV3-1 (or the pseudogene TRBV3-2) with TRBJ2-1; 9 nucleotides line up with TRBD2. The V gene's germline CDR1 is LGHDT and CDR2 YNNKEL (reference sequence). Losses at the gene ends were 3 bases for V and 8 bases for J; bases not matched to a gene: 11. CDR3 length: 16 residues. CDR3 residues: CASSHPRASGVDEQFF. For the CDR3, the DNA is TGTGCCAGCAGCCATCCTAGGGCTAGCGGGGTTGATGAGCAGTTCTTC.

The J gene is TRBJ2-1, the V gene TRBV5-1; 8 bases match TRBD1. V was clipped by 1 base and J by 6 bases; unmatched bases: 3. The CDR3 is made up of 14 amino acids. Germline V gene sequence: CDR1 SGHRS, CDR2 YFSETQ. CDR3 loop: CASSLPGQVNEQFF. The CDR3 bases are TGCGCCAGCAGCTTGCCGGGACAGGTCAATGAGCAGTTCTTC.